The sequence of this T cell receptor beta chain was determined in a study of cytomegalovirus exposure and HLA in healthy donors. Both 60 Vbeta primers and 13 Jbeta primers went into the PCR. This table comes from immunoSEQ multiplex PCR, and its TCRdb copy is limited to in-frame clones, with some not included. The sample lists approximately 190,000 clones; about 86% were seen once. The CDR3 length is 13 residues. V was cut by 7 bases and J by 1 base, with 10 bases left in between. Germline lookup yields CDR1 LNHDA and CDR2 SQIVND (reference sequence). This clonotype originated in a woman aged 18-35 years in good health and CMV-seropositive. The chain has TRBV19 and TRBJ1-1; D is ambiguous. Sequenced input: PBMCs. This CDR3 reads CASTTRRNTEAFF. The CDR3 DNA follows: TGTGCCAGTACCACGAGGCGGAACACTGAAGCTTTCTTT.